The rows below give T cell receptor beta chains drawn from one sample of a study of identical twins. MiXCR, run by TCRdb on the 5' RACE reads, gives a single entry per CDR3 protein. The repertoire holds 410,000 or so distinct CDR3 sequences, with about 18% as singletons. The sequencing sample was made of naive T cells sorted from blood. The receptors originated from a man over 45 in good health. Each CDR3 is given with its conserved first and last residue. The order of the fields is clone size, V gene, D gene, J gene, CDR3 DNA, CDR3 protein. The D gene is left open where the match is weak. A row's size may be missing; if present it is once, few, many or a size class.

>many|TRBV12-3/TRBV12-4|TRBD1|TRBJ2-1
TGTGCCAGCAGTCCAACCAGGGGGCGAGGATCCTACAATGAGCAGTTCTTC
CASSPTRGRGSYNEQFF
>NA|TRBV12-3/TRBV12-4|TRBD2|TRBJ2-7
TGTGCCAGCAGTCGTAGCGGGAGTACATTCTACGAGCAGTACTTC
CASSRSGSTFYEQYF
>NA|TRBV3-1|NA|TRBJ2-1
TGTGCCAGCAGCCAAGTTAACGAGGGCCCCTCCTACAATGAGCAGTTCTTC
CASSQVNEGPSYNEQFF
>NA|TRBV27|TRBD2|TRBJ2-1
TGTGCCTGCAGTCCCTCTAGCGGGAGGGGTGATGAGCAGTTCTTC
CACSPSSGRGDEQFF
>many|TRBV4-3|TRBD2|TRBJ2-1
TGCGCCAGCAGCCGTGTAGCGGGGGGGCAATCCTACAATGAGCAGTTCTTC
CASSRVAGGQSYNEQFF
>many|TRBV20-1|TRBD2|TRBJ2-1
TGCAGTGTCCCGGGACTAGCGGGAAAGAGCTCCTACAATGAGCAGTTCTTC
CSVPGLAGKSSYNEQFF
>NA|TRBV12-3/TRBV12-4|NA|TRBJ2-5
TGTGCCAGCAGTTTAATGGGGGGAGGTGAGACCCAGTACTTC
CASSLMGGGETQYF
>many|TRBV5-1|TRBD2|TRBJ2-1
TGCGCCAGCAGCTTGCTGGCGGGAGATTACAATGAGCAGTTCTTC
CASSLLAGDYNEQFF
>NA|TRBV7-9|TRBD1|TRBJ1-2
TGTGCCAGCAGCTCCCAAAACTTCGGACAGGACGGCTACACCTTC
CASSSQNFGQDGYTF
>NA|TRBV5-1|NA|TRBJ1-1
TGCGCCAGCAGCTTGGAGCCCGAGCGATACACTGAAGCTTTCTTT
CASSLEPERYTEAFF
>NA|TRBV19|NA|TRBJ2-7
TGTGCCAGTAGTATCGGAACCCGAGGGTACGAGCAGTACTTC
CASSIGTRGYEQYF
>few|TRBV12-3/TRBV12-4|NA|TRBJ2-5
TGTGCCAGCAGTAATAGTGCTGGCGGGACGATCCAGTACTTC
CASSNSAGGTIQYF
>NA|TRBV20-1|TRBD2|TRBJ2-1
TGCAGTGCTAGCGTGCTAGCGGGGTTCGGCGATGAGCAGTTCTTC
CSASVLAGFGDEQFF
>NA|TRBV12-3/TRBV12-4|NA|TRBJ2-5
TGTGCCAGCAGTTTATTGGGGGGAGTCCTAGAGACCCAGTACTTC
CASSLLGGVLETQYF
>NA|TRBV11-2|TRBD1|TRBJ2-2
TGTGCCAGCAGCTTAGACTCGACAGGGGGGCGCACCGGGGAGCTGTTTTTT
CASSLDSTGGRTGELFF
>NA|TRBV15|TRBD1|TRBJ1-2
TGTGCCACCAGCCGCGACAGGGCGCGTGGCTACACCTTC
CATSRDRARGYTF
>few|TRBV20-1|TRBD2|TRBJ2-7
TGCAGTGCTAGAGTGTCCGGTGGCGGGGGGGGCTACGAGCAGTACTTC
CSARVSGGGGGYEQYF
>few|TRBV5-1|NA|TRBJ2-3
TGCGCCAGCAGCCCAGACAGGATCACAGATACGCAGTATTTT
CASSPDRITDTQYF
>many|TRBV9|TRBD2|TRBJ2-1
TGTGCCAGCAGCGTAGCTCCTAGCGGTTACAATGAGCAGTTCTTC
CASSVAPSGYNEQFF
>few|TRBV24-1|TRBD2|TRBJ2-1
TGTGCCACCAGTCAGGGACTAGCGGAATTTTCTTCCTACAATGAGCAGTTCTTC
CATSQGLAEFSSYNEQFF
>many|TRBV4-3|NA|TRBJ1-1
TGCGCCAGCAGCCAAGACACTAACACTGAAGCTTTCTTT
CASSQDTNTEAFF
>NA|TRBV6-1|NA|TRBJ2-5
TGTGCCAGCAGGACCTCCGGGGCCCAAGAGACCCAGTACTTC
CASRTSGAQETQYF
>many|TRBV7-2|NA|TRBJ2-1
TGTGCCAGCAGCTTAACTCGAGATGAGCAGTTCTTC
CASSLTRDEQFF
>many|TRBV5-1|NA|TRBJ2-3
TGCGCCAGCAGCTTGGAGGCGAGGTCCGTAGATACGCAGTATTTT
CASSLEARSVDTQYF
>many|TRBV20-1|TRBD2|TRBJ2-3
TGCAGTGCCACTTATAGCGGGGGAACAGATACGCAGTATTTT
CSATYSGGTDTQYF
>few|TRBV4-1|NA|TRBJ1-1
TGCGCCAGCAGGTACCAGGGATACGCTGAAGCTTTCTTT
CASRYQGYAEAFF
>many|TRBV29-1|NA|TRBJ2-1
TGCAGCGAGCAGTACAATGAGCAGTTCTTC
CSEQYNEQFF
>NA|TRBV5-1|NA|TRBJ1-5
TGCGCCAGCAGCTTGTATTACTACCGCACAGATACGCAGCATTTT
CASSLYYYRTDTQHF
>NA|TRBV10-3|NA|TRBJ2-5
TGTGCCATCCTGCCCGGTTTTGGAGAGACCCAGTACTTC
CAILPGFGETQYF
>NA|TRBV6-1|NA|TRBJ1-2
TGTGCCAGTCTGACCCCGAGCGGGTCCTATGGCTACACCTTC
CASLTPSGSYGYTF
>many|TRBV4-1|NA|TRBJ2-5
TGCGCCAGCAGCCAAGATCAGGCGTACCAAGAGACCCAGTACTTC
CASSQDQAYQETQYF
>many|TRBV7-9|NA|TRBJ2-4
TGTGCCAGCAGCTTCCTCACCAGCCGAAACATCCTCCAAGTTCAGTACTTC
CASSFLTSRNILQVQYF
>NA|TRBV7-2|NA|TRBJ2-7
TGTGCCAGCAGGCGGACGGCCGCATCCTACGAGCAGTACTTC
CASRRTAASYEQYF
>many|TRBV20-1|NA|TRBJ2-2
TGCAGTGCTAGAGGTGGCCCCGGTTGGGCGGACACCGGGGAGCTGTTTTTT
CSARGGPGWADTGELFF
>many|TRBV12-3/TRBV12-4|NA|TRBJ1-6
TGTGCCAGCAGTGTGACCGGGGGACCTAATTCACCCCTCCACTTT
CASSVTGGPNSPLHF
>NA|TRBV20-1|TRBD1|TRBJ2-7
TGCAGTGCTAGTTTCGGAGAGGGGGCTGGCGAGCAGTACTTC
CSASFGEGAGEQYF
>NA|TRBV5-1|NA|TRBJ2-3
TGCGCCAGCAGCCTAACAGGGTGGGGCACAGATACGCAGTATTTT
CASSLTGWGTDTQYF
>few|TRBV6-5|NA|TRBJ2-1
TGTGCCAGCAGCCGAGAGGACAATGAGCAGTTCTTC
CASSREDNEQFF
>NA|TRBV5-1|NA|TRBJ2-5
TGCGCCAGCAGCTCATTAGGTCCGCAAGAGACCCAGTACTTC
CASSSLGPQETQYF
>many|TRBV5-5|NA|TRBJ1-1
TGTGCCAGCAGCTCCGGGACGAACACTGAAGCTTTCTTT
CASSSGTNTEAFF
>NA|TRBV11-2|NA|TRBJ2-5
TGTGCCAGCAGCCAGGACAGTTTAGAGACCCAGTACTTC
CASSQDSLETQYF
>few|TRBV5-6|NA|TRBJ1-2
TGTGCCAGCAGCTCCGGGACGGCAGCCAACTATGGCTACACCTTC
CASSSGTAANYGYTF
>NA|TRBV6-5|TRBD2|TRBJ2-7
TGTGCCAGCAGTACTAGGACTAGCGGACTGAGAGAGCAGTACTTC
CASSTRTSGLREQYF
>many|TRBV20-1|NA|TRBJ1-1
TGCAGTGCCCTATACGGGGGGGTTACTGAAGCTTTCTTT
CSALYGGVTEAFF
>many|TRBV29-1|TRBD1|TRBJ2-7
TGCAGCGTTGAAGTATTGGGGACAGGGGGCGAGCAGTACTTC
CSVEVLGTGGEQYF
>NA|TRBV2|NA|TRBJ2-1
TGTGCCAGCACCCAGGGGTACCTCAATGAGCAGTTCTTC
CASTQGYLNEQFF
>NA|TRBV20-1|TRBD1|TRBJ1-1
TGCAGTGCTAGAAAACAGGGGAACAACACTGAAGCTTTCTTT
CSARKQGNNTEAFF
>many|TRBV6-6|NA|TRBJ1-1
TGTGCCAGCAGTTACTCTGCGGGGACTGAAGCTTTCTTT
CASSYSAGTEAFF